The source of this T cell receptor beta chain is a study of T cells in Graves' hyperthyroidism and ophthalmopathy. This clonotype was recorded many times. RNA transcripts served as the template for amplifying TCR beta CDR3 regions. The primer set for the first-round RT-PCR of the TCR CDR3 was HTBI. TCRdb independently ran MiXCR on the multiplex PCR reads; one entry per CDR3 protein. The data hold roughly 500,000 distinct CDR3 sequences, with about 16% observed a single time. Sequencing used blood. The source is a woman under 40 with Graves' ophthalmopathy.

CDR3 in DNA: TGCGCCAGCAGCTTGGAGACAGGGGGTCTTGGCTACACCTTC. It codes for CASSLETGGLGYTF. The chain uses TRBV5-1 and TRBJ1-2; 9 bases map to TRBD1. Germline CDR1 reads SGHRS; CDR2 reads YFSETQ. The J segment lost 7 bases and the V segment lost 0 bases, leaving 4 bases of the junction unmatched. The CDR3 runs to 14 residues.